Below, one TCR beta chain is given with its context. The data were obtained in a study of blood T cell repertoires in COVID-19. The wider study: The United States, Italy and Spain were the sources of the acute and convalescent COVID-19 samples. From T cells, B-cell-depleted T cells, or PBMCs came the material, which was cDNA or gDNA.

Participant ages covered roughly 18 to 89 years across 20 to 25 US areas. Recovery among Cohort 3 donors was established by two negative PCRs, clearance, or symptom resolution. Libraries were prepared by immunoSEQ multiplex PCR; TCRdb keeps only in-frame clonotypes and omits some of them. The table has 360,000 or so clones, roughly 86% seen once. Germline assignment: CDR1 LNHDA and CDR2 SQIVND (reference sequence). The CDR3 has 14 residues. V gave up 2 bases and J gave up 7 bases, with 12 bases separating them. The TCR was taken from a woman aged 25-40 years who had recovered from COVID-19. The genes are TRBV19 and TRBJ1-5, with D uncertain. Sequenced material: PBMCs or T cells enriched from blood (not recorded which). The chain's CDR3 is CASSISGAGQPQHF. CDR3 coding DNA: TGTGCCAGTAGTATATCGGGTGCCGGGCAGCCCCAGCATTTT.